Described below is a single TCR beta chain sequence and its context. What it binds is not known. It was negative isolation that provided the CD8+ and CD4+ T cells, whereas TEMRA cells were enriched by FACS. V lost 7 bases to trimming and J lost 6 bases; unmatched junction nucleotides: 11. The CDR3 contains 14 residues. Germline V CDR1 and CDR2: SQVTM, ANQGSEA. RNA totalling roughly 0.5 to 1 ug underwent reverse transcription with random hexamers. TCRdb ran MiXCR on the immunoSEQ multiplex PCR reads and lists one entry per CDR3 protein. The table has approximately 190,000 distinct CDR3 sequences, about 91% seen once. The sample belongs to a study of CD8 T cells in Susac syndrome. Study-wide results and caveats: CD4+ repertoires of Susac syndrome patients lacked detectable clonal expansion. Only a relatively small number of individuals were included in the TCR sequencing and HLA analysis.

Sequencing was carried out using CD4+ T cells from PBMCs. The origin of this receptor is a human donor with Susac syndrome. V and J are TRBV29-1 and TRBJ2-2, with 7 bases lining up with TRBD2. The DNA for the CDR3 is TGCAGCGCCAGCCCCTGGGGGAGGGCCGGGGAGCTGTTTTTT. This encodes CSASPWGRAGELFF.